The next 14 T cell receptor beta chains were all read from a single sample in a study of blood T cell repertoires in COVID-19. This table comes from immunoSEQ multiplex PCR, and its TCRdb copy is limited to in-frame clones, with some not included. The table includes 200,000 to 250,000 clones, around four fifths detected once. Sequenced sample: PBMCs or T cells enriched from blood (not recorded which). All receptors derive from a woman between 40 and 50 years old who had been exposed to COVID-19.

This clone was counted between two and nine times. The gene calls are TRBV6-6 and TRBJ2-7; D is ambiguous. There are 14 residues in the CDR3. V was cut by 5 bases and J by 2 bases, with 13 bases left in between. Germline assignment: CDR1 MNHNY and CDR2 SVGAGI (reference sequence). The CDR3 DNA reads TGTGCCAGCAGTCCATACCAGGTGGCCTACGAGCAGTACTTC. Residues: CASSPYQVAYEQYF.

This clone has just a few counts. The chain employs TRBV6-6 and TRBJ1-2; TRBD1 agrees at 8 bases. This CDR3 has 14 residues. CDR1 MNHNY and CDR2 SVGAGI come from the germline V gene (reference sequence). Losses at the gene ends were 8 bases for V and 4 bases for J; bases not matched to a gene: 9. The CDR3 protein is CASSQGQGAYGYTF. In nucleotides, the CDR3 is TGTGCCAGCTCGCAGGGGCAGGGGGCCTATGGCTACACCTTC.

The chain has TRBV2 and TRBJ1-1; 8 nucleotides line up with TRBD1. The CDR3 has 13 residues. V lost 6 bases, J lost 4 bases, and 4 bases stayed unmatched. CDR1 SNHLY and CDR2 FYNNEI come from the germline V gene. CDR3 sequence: CASRTGVSTEAFF. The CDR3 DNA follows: TGTGCCAGCAGGACAGGGGTGTCCACTGAAGCTTTCTTT. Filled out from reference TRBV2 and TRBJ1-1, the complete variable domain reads EPEVTQTPSHQVTQMGQEVILRCVPISNHLYFYWYRQILGQKVEFLVSFYNNEISEKSEIFDDQFSVERPDGSNFTLKIRSTKLEDSAMYFCASRTGVSTEAFFGQGTRLTVV.

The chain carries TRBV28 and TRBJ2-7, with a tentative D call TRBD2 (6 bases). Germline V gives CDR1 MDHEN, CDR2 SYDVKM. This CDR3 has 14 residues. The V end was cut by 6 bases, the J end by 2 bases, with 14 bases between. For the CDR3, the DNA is TGTGCCAGCAGACCTGTAGGACTAACCTACGAGCAGTACTTC. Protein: CASRPVGLTYEQYF.

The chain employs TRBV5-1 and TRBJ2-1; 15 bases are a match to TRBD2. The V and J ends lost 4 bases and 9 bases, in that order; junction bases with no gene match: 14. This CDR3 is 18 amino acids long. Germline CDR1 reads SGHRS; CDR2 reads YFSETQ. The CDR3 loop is CASSRRLAQGLAGGEQFF. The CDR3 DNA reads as TGCGCCAGCAGCCGGCGACTGGCCCAGGGACTAGCGGGGGGTGAGCAGTTCTTC.

CDR3: CASRTWGTADSGNTIYF. In DNA, the CDR3 is TGTGCCAGCAGGACTTGGGGGACAGCCGACTCTGGAAACACCATATATTTT. The rearrangement links TRBV28 to TRBJ1-3; TRBD1 matches at 7 bases. The CDR3 spans 17 residues. V shed 6 bases and J 0 bases; nucleotides not matched to a gene: 11. Germline CDR1 and CDR2: MDHEN and SYDVKM.

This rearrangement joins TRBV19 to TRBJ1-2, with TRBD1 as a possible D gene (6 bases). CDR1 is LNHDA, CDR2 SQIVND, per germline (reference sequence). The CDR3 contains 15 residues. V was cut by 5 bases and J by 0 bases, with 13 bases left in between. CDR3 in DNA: TGTGCCAGTAGTGAACAGGGACAAGCTAACTATGGCTACACCTTC. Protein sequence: CASSEQGQANYGYTF.

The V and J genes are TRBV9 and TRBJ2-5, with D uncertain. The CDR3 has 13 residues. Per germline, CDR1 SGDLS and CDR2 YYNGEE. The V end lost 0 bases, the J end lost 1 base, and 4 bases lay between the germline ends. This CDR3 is CASSVASQETQYF. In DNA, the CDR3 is TGTGCCAGCAGCGTAGCCAGCCAAGAGACCCAGTACTTC. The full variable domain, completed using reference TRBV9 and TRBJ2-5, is DSGVTQTPKHLITATGQRVTLRCSPRSGDLSVYWYQQSLDQGLQFLIQYYNGEERAKGNILERFSAQQFPDLHSELNLSSLELGDSALYFCASSVASQETQYFGPGTRLLVL.

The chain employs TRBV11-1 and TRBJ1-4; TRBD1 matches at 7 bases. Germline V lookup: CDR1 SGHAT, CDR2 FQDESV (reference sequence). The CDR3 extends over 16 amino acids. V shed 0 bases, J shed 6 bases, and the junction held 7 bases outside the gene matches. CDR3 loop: CASSLAPEGADEKLFF. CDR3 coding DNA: TGTGCCAGCAGCTTAGCGCCGGAGGGGGCAGATGAAAAACTGTTTTTT.

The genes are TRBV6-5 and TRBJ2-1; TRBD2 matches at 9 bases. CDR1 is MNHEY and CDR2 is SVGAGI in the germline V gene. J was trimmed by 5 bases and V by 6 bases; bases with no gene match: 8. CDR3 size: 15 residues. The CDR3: CASRTLAGPDNEQFF. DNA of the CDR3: TGTGCCAGCAGGACTCTAGCGGGGCCCGACAATGAGCAGTTCTTC.

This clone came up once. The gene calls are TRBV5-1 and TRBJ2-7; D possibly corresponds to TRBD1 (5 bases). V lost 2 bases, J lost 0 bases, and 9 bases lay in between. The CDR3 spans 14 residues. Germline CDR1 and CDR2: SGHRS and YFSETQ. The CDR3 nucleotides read TGCGCCAGCAGCTTCAGGGTGAGCTCCTACGAGCAGTACTTC. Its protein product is CASSFRVSSYEQYF.

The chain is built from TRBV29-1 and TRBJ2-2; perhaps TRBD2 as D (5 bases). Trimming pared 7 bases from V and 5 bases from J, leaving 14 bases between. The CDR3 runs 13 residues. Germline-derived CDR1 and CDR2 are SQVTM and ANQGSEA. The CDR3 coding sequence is TGCAGCGCCGGCGGGCAGGCAACCGGGGAGCTGTTTTTT. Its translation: CSAGGQATGELFF.

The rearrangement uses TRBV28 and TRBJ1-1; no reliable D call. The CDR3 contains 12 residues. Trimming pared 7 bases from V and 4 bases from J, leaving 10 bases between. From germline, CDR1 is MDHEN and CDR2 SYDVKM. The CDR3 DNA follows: TGTGCCAGCAATGGGAGACCCACTGAAGCTTTCTTT. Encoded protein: CASNGRPTEAFF.

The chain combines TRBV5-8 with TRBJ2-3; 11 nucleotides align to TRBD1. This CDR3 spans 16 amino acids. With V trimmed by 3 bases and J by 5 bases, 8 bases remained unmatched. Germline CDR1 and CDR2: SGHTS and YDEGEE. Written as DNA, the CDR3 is TGTGCCAGCAGCTCCATCGGACAGGGGGCGCAAGATACGCAGTATTTT. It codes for CASSSIGQGAQDTQYF.